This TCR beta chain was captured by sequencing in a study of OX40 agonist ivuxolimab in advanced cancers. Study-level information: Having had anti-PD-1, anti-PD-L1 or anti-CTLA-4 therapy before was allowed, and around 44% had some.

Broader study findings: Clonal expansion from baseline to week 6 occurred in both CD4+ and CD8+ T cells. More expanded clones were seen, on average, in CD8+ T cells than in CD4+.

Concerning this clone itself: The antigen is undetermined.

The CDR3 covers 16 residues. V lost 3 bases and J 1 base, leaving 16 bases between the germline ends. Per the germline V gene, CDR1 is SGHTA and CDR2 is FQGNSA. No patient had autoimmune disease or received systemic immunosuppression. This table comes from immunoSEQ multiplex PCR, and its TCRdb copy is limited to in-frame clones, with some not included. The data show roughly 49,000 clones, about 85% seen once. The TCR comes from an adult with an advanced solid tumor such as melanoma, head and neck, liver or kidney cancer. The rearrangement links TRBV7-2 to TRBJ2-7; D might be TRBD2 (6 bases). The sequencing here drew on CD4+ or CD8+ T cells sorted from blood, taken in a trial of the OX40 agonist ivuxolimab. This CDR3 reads CASSLAGNRESYEQYF. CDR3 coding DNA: TGTGCCAGCAGCTTGGCAGGGAACCGGGAGTCCTACGAGCAGTACTTC.